In this sample, the clone carrying this TCR beta chain turned up a few times. This record comes from a study of graft-versus-host responses after intestinal transplantation. Overall study: Anti-thymocyte globulin was used for induction in all recipients, who then took tacrolimus and steroids for approximately 3 years.

Findings and caveats of the study: Within allografts, high graft-versus-host to host-versus-graft clonal ratios were seen among patients with graft-donor T cell macrochimerism. Detection of GvH clones occurred in recipient marrow, and some had their first appearance in ileum or blood.

Responders that carried the CFSE label, about 200,000 of them, were plated with about 200,000 irradiated, violet-dye-labeled stimulator cells. Sequenced by immunoSEQ multiplex PCR; TCRdb stores in-frame clones only, minus some. The sample consists of around 19,000 clones, roughly 33% of them appearing once. CDR3 length equals 16 residues. Germline CDR1 SGHTA, CDR2 FQGTGA. V was pared by 5 bases and J by 3 bases, with 6 bases of the junction left unmatched. J is TRBJ2-5 and V is TRBV7-3, with 13 bases aligning to TRBD2. This clonotype was sampled from a human patient who was an organ donor for intestinal transplantation. The specimen comprised alloreactive CD4+ T cells from a mixed lymphocyte reaction culture, sampled before transplantation. Subset reported: CFSE-low proliferating T cells sorted from roughly six-day pre-transplant mixed lymphocyte reaction (GvH or HvG direction). This CDR3 reads CASSTLLAGGEETQYF. The CDR3 DNA sequence: TGTGCCAGCAGCACCCTACTAGCGGGAGGGGAAGAGACCCAGTACTTC.